This entry features one T cell receptor (beta chain) sequence. The clone's antigen remains unknown. No base quality information exists; no much larger clone differs at one position. The source of the sample is a study of blood T cell repertoires in COVID-19 (dated by TCRdb to about 2020). For the study in its entirety: Samples covering the acute and convalescent phases of COVID-19 were provided by collaborators in the United States, Italy and Spain. The repertoires were released in a freely available public database intended as a resource for research on the immune response to SARS-CoV-2. HLA class I and class II types, where available, came from metadata supplied by the sample provider rather than from assay-based typing. Nearly every sample came with metadata listing a de-identified subject ID, COVID-19 status, age in years and sex. The samples were drawn from two sources: the first 160 participants of the ongoing ImmuneRACE study, and over 1,000 subjects contributed by 6 global collaborators. The material from the prospective study consisted of cDNA or gDNA derived from T cells, B-cell-depleted T cells, or PBMCs. Subjects who had been exposed to COVID-19, were actively infected with it, or had recovered from it provided the deeply sampled blood TCRbeta repertoires that made up the dataset. Beyond this particular receptor, the publication reports: How much clinical and demographic metadata was included differed by source and by participant, and the metadata was provided uncurated.

Whole blood was collected in K2EDTA tubes by collaborating institutions according to the institutions' own protocols. Collaborator samples were shipped for TCRbeta analysis as frozen whole blood, isolated PBMCs, or DNA extracted from either sample type. According to the germline V gene, CDR1 reads SGDLS and CDR2 reads YYNGEE. The CDR3 contains 15 residues, cysteine and phenylalanine counted. The kept DNA is CDR3 alone, 45 bases in frame from the first base. Trimming at the junction amounts to 3 bases on V and 3 bases on J, and the germline ends lie 15 bases apart. TCRbeta CDR3 regions were amplified from genomic DNA by means of the immunoSEQ Assay, a bias-controlled multiplex PCR. Per the source publication's procedure: Nucleated cell counts per sample were estimated from amplification of reference gene primers within the assay. Sequence reads were collapsed and filtered to measure the absolute abundance of every unique TCRbeta CDR3 rearrangement. For each sample, productive Simpson clonality was calculated as the square root of Simpson's diversity index over productive rearrangements. TCRdb stores this immuneACCESS table with in-frame sequences only. Part of the clones is absent; in the studies checked, under half of the shortfall reflects unresolved V genes, and no reason is known for the rest. Clone size and V and J calls were adopted from that table, with D and trimming inferred from the DNA. This sample has about 140,000 clones in its table, and about 86% of those were observed once. In total, the top ten clones hold 8% of the sample.

This receptor was taken from a human donor in a cohort sampled during active COVID-19. Source material: peripheral blood. Recombination linked TRBV9 to TRBJ2-5; TRBD1 is perhaps the D gene, given 7 matching bases. The DNA sequence is as follows: TGTGCCAGCAGCGGGGAGGATCAGGGGGAAGAGACCCAGTACTTC. Its translation is CASSGEDQGEETQYF.